The 27 T cell receptor beta chains below come from one sample, sequenced in a study of T cell responses to AZD1222 COVID-19 vaccine. The method was immunoSEQ multiplex PCR; TCRdb's version includes in-frame clones alone and lacks a portion of them. The table records more than 100,000 clones, 70% to 90% of them present only once. The source material was peripheral blood, sampled on day 0 of AZD1222 vaccination. These receptors were taken from an adult in good health.

CDR3 nucleotide sequence: TGTGCCAGCAGTTACTCCCTACTCCGCGGGGAGCTGTTTTTT. It encodes CASSYSLLRGELFF. The chain joins TRBV6-2 or TRBV6-3 to TRBJ2-2; the D is unclear. With 0 bases removed from V and 7 bases from J, the gap between germline ends came to 9 bases. The CDR3 has 14 amino acids. In germline, CDR1 is MNHEY, CDR2 SVGEGT.

The chain carries TRBV2 and TRBJ1-1; D is uncertain. CDR3 size: 12 residues. V lost 8 bases to trimming and J lost 5 bases, with 12 bases between them. CDR1 and CDR2 from the germline V gene are SNHLY and FYNNEI. The DNA of the CDR3 is TGTGCCAGCGACCGGGCCCGGACTGAAGCTTTCTTT. Translating gives CASDRARTEAFF.

The chain carries TRBV7-2 and TRBJ1-1, with TRBD1 as a possible D gene (6 bases). Germline CDR1 reads SGHTA; CDR2 reads FQGNSA. The V end was cut by 5 bases, the J end by 5 bases, with 12 bases between. The CDR3 sequence is 13 residues long. In nucleotides, the CDR3 is TGTGCCAGCAGCCCAATGCAGGGGACTGAAGCTTTCTTT. Translated, it gives CASSPMQGTEAFF. Full variable domain (missing parts from reference TRBV7-2 and TRBJ1-1): GAGVSQSPSNKVTEKGKDVELRCDPISGHTALYWYRQSLGQGLEFLIYFQGNSAPDKSGLPSDRFSAERTGGSVSTLTIQRTQQEDSAVYLCASSPMQGTEAFFGQGTRLTVV.

There are a few counts of this clone. The V call is TRBV15, the J call TRBJ1-1, with D perhaps matching TRBD1 (6 bases). The CDR3 contains 16 residues. V was trimmed by 0 bases and J by 2 bases, leaving 13 bases between them. CDR1 is LNHNV and CDR2 is YYDKDF in the germline V gene (reference sequence). The CDR3 here is CATSRDQGTGNTEAFF. DNA for the CDR3: TGTGCCACCAGCAGAGATCAGGGGACGGGCAACACTGAAGCTTTCTTT.

The gene calls are TRBV19 and TRBJ1-1; D uncertain. Between the trimmed V and J ends, which lost 4 bases and 0 bases, there was a span of 9 bases. Germline V gene lookup returns CDR1 LNHDA and CDR2 SQIVND (reference sequence). The CDR3 runs to 14 residues. The CDR3: CASSSRPLNTEAFF. CDR3 nucleotide sequence: TGTGCCAGTAGTAGCAGACCTTTGAACACTGAAGCTTTCTTT. Full variable domain (rest looked up from reference TRBV19 and TRBJ1-1): DGGITQSPKYLFRKEGQNVTLSCEQNLNHDAMYWYRQDPGQGLRLIYYSQIVNDFQKGDIAEGYSVSREKKESFPLTVTSAQKNPTAFYLCASSSRPLNTEAFFGQGTRLTVV.

This chain links TRBV28 with TRBJ2-2; 7 positions match TRBD1. Germline V gene data show CDR1 as MDHEN and CDR2 as SYDVKM. CDR3 length: 14 amino acids. With 6 bases clipped from V and 3 bases from J, the junction kept 4 bases outside the gene matches. The CDR3 sequence: CASSSGTDTGELFF. The CDR3 nucleotides read TGTGCCAGCAGCTCCGGGACAGACACCGGGGAGCTGTTTTTT. The whole variable domain, filled in from reference TRBV28 and TRBJ2-2, reads DVKVTQSSRYLVKRTGEKVFLECVQDMDHENMFWYRQDPGLGLRLIYFSYDVKMKEKGDIPEGYSVSREKKERFSLILESASTNQTSMYLCASSSGTDTGELFFGEGSRLTVL.

The DNA of the CDR3 is TGTGCCAGTAGTACACAGGGGACGAAAAAAAACATTCAGTACTTC. Amino acids: CASSTQGTKKNIQYF. The V call is TRBV19, the J call TRBJ2-4, with 7 bases aligning to TRBD1. Germline V lookup: CDR1 LNHDA, CDR2 SQIVND (reference sequence). This CDR3 contains 15 residues. Losses at the gene ends were 4 bases for V and 4 bases for J; bases not matched to a gene: 7.

This clone was counted once. V gene TRBV5-1 combines with J gene TRBJ1-1, with D tentatively TRBD1 (5 bases). Germline values: CDR1 SGHRS, CDR2 YFSETQ. The CDR3 has 15 amino acids. V was clipped by 5 bases and J by 0 bases, with 14 bases between them. The CDR3 sequence: CASRGSSTVNTEAFF. The CDR3 DNA sequence: TGCGCCAGCAGGGGGAGCTCGACAGTGAACACTGAAGCTTTCTTT.

The gene calls are TRBV28 and TRBJ1-6, with D perhaps TRBD1 (5 bases). Looked up from germline, CDR1 is MDHEN and CDR2 is SYDVKM. The CDR3 is 15 residues long. CDR3 sequence (DNA): TGTGCTTCTTGCGGGGCAGGGAAAAATAATTCACCCCTCCACTTT. Protein product: CASCGAGKNNSPLHF.

The chain combines TRBV11-2 with TRBJ2-5; no reliable D call. V was shortened by 5 bases and J by 1 base, with 5 bases between the two germline ends. Germline V gene lookup returns CDR1 SGHAT and CDR2 FQNNGV. The CDR3 spans 12 residues. CDR3 residues: CASSPTQETQYF. The CDR3 DNA is TGTGCCAGCAGCCCCACCCAAGAGACCCAGTACTTC. The full variable domain, in which reference TRBV11-2 and TRBJ2-5 provide the parts outside the CDR3, is EAGVAQSPRYKIIEKRQSVAFWCNPISGHATLYWYQQILGQGPKLLIQFQNNGVVDDSQLPKDRFSAERLKGVDSTLKIQPAKLEDSAVYLCASSPTQETQYFGPGTRLLVL.

The chain recombines TRBV12-3 or TRBV12-4 with TRBJ1-3; D uncertain. The V end was cut by 2 bases, the J end by 4 bases, with 6 bases between. This CDR3 has 13 residues. The DNA for the CDR3 is TGTGCCAGCAGTTTACACGACGGAAACACCATATATTTT. It encodes CASSLHDGNTIYF.

The chain joins TRBV7-6 to TRBJ2-1; 7 bases are a match to TRBD1. Trimming at V came to 5 bases and at J to 3 bases, leaving 10 bases not matched to a gene. This CDR3 has 16 residues. Germline CDR1 and CDR2: SGHVS and FNYEAQ. The CDR3 sequence is CASSPRQGEDYNEQFF. CDR3 coding DNA: TGTGCCAGCAGCCCGCGACAGGGAGAGGACTACAATGAGCAGTTCTTC.

The rearrangement uses TRBV10-1 and TRBJ2-1; a possible D gene is TRBD2 (5 bases). CDR1 WNHNN and CDR2 SYGVQD come from the germline V gene (reference sequence). The CDR3 runs 18 residues. Trimming took off 0 bases at V and 8 bases at J, with 23 bases between the two ends. CDR3 coding DNA: TGCGCCAGCAGTGAGTCATTGTTGGAGGAAACCGAGCTCGATGAGCAGTTCTTC. Protein product: CASSESLLEETELDEQFF.

The chain uses TRBV13 and TRBJ1-1; 9 bases map to TRBD1. Germline V gives CDR1 PRHDT, CDR2 FYEKMQ (reference sequence). The V gene end was trimmed by 5 bases and the J gene end by 4 bases; junction bases not matched to a gene: 8. This CDR3 region has 15 residues. CDR3 sequence reads: CASSSRTGVATEAFF. Here the CDR3 DNA reads TGTGCCAGCAGCAGCCGGACAGGGGTGGCCACTGAAGCTTTCTTT.

The chain carries TRBV7-9 and TRBJ2-7, with 11 bases lining up with TRBD2. V shed 1 base, J shed 6 bases, and the junction held 5 bases outside the gene matches. The CDR3 runs 15 residues. CDR1 is SEHNR and CDR2 is FQNEAQ in the germline V gene (reference sequence). This CDR3 is CASSLEGLADFEQYF. The CDR3 DNA reads TGTGCCAGCAGCTTAGAGGGACTAGCGGATTTCGAGCAGTACTTC.

This clone has just one count. The chain employs TRBV5-1 and TRBJ2-2; TRBD1 matches at 12 bases. The V gene end was trimmed by 2 bases and the J gene end by 7 bases; junction bases not matched to a gene: 12. Looked up from germline, CDR1 is SGHRS and CDR2 is YFSETQ. This CDR3 is 18 amino acids long. The CDR3 DNA reads TGCGCCAGCAGCTTTCAACCCGGGACAGGGGGCGCGGGCGGGGAGCTGTTTTTT. Protein sequence: CASSFQPGTGGAGGELFF.

This chain joins TRBV6-2 or TRBV6-3 and TRBJ1-5, with 7 nucleotides matching TRBD1. After removal of 5 bases from V and 0 bases from J, the junction contained 13 bases not matched to a gene. CDR1 and CDR2 from the germline V gene are MNHEY and SVGEGT. The CDR3 runs 18 residues. DNA for the CDR3: TGTGCCAGCAGTACCGAGGGGGACAGATTCTATAGCAATCAGCCCCAGCATTTT. Amino acid sequence: CASSTEGDRFYSNQPQHF.

The rearrangement joins TRBV5-1 to TRBJ2-5, with TRBD1 identical over 7 bases. CDR1 SGHRS and CDR2 YFSETQ come from the germline V gene. With 5 bases clipped from V and 3 bases from J, the junction kept 4 bases outside the gene matches. The CDR3 consists of 13 residues. CDR3 amino acids: CASRRDREETQYF. CDR3 in DNA: TGCGCCAGCAGACGGGACAGAGAAGAGACCCAGTACTTC. The whole variable domain, remainder taken from reference TRBV5-1 and TRBJ2-5, is KAGVTQTPRYLIKTRGQQVTLSCSPISGHRSVSWYQQTPGQGLQFLFEYFSETQRNKGNFPGRFSGRQFSNSRSEMNVSTLELGDSALYLCASRRDREETQYFGPGTRLLVL.

V gene TRBV6-5 combines with J gene TRBJ2-7; D call uncertain. This CDR3 region has 14 residues. The V end was cut by 6 bases, the J end by 6 bases, with 18 bases between. Looked up from germline, CDR1 is MNHEY and CDR2 is SVGAGI. CDR3 sequence: CASRSSVVIGEQYF. CDR3 in DNA: TGTGCCAGCAGATCTTCCGTGGTAATCGGCGAGCAGTACTTC.

The genes are TRBV5-5 and TRBJ1-2; tentatively, D is TRBD1 (5 bases). Germline loops: CDR1 SGHKS, CDR2 YYEKEE (reference sequence). Trimming stripped 2 bases from V and 4 bases from J, with 6 bases between. CDR3 length: 12 residues. The CDR3 sequence: CASSFGAYGYTF. CDR3 nucleotides: TGTGCCAGCAGCTTCGGGGCCTATGGCTACACCTTC.

CDR3 protein: CASSSTGGMFFYGYTF. DNA of the CDR3: TGTGCCAGCAGCTCGACAGGGGGCATGTTTTTTTATGGCTACACCTTC. J is TRBJ1-2 and V is TRBV25-1; TRBD1 agrees at 10 bases. The germline CDR1 and CDR2 sequences are MGHDK and SYGVNS. Unmatched junction bases numbered 12, after V lost 6 bases and J lost 5 bases. CDR3 length: 16 residues.

The gene calls are TRBV19 and TRBJ2-6; no clear D. The CDR3 sequence is 16 residues long. V shed 0 bases and J shed 3 bases, with 9 bases lying between them. From germline, CDR1 is LNHDA and CDR2 SQIVND (reference sequence). The CDR3 DNA is TGTGCCAGTAGTATAGATTTTCCCCGTGGGGCCAACGTCCTGACTTTC. This gives the protein CASSIDFPRGANVLTF.

The chain combines TRBV12-3 or TRBV12-4 with TRBJ1-1; D unresolved. CDR3 length equals 12 residues. V was shortened by 4 bases and J by 7 bases, with 10 bases between the two germline ends. For the CDR3, the DNA is TGTGCCAGCAGTTCGTCTGTGGGTGAAGCTTTCTTT. It specifies CASSSSVGEAFF.

V usage is TRBV19 and J usage is TRBJ1-6; TRBD1 is a possible D gene (5 bases). Germline lookup yields CDR1 LNHDA and CDR2 SQIVND (reference sequence). This CDR3 contains 15 residues. V dropped 6 bases and J dropped 4 bases, with 13 bases sitting between them. CDR3 region: CASSSLGEYNSPLHF. In nucleotides, the CDR3 is TGTGCCAGTAGCTCCTTGGGGGAGTATAATTCACCCCTCCACTTT. The full variable domain, with the rest looked up from reference TRBV19 and TRBJ1-6, is DGGITQSPKYLFRKEGQNVTLSCEQNLNHDAMYWYRQDPGQGLRLIYYSQIVNDFQKGDIAEGYSVSREKKESFPLTVTSAQKNPTAFYLCASSSLGEYNSPLHFGNGTRLTVT.

J is TRBJ1-4 and V is TRBV27; D is perhaps TRBD1 (5 bases). The V end was cut by 5 bases, the J end by 4 bases, with 11 bases between. Germline V gives CDR1 MNHEY, CDR2 SMNVEV (reference sequence). The CDR3 runs 14 residues. CDR3 in amino acids: CASSNQGLNEKLFF. CDR3 sequence (DNA): TGTGCCAGCAGTAACCAGGGTCTTAATGAAAAACTGTTTTTT.

This chain joins TRBV11-2 and TRBJ2-1; 7 bases are a match to TRBD2. Germline assignment: CDR1 SGHAT and CDR2 FQNNGV. Trimming cost V 0 bases and J 3 bases; bases outside gene matches: 8. The CDR3 is 17 amino acids. CDR3 sequence: CASSLDLPGTIYNEQFF. The CDR3 coding sequence is TGTGCCAGCAGCTTAGATTTGCCGGGGACTATCTACAATGAGCAGTTCTTC.

The chain has TRBV7-2 and TRBJ2-2; perhaps TRBD1 as D (6 bases). The CDR3 extends over 15 amino acids. The ends were cut back, 1 base at V and 7 bases at J, with 13 bases in the middle. Germline V gene lookup returns CDR1 SGHTA and CDR2 FQGNSA. Here the CDR3 DNA reads TGTGCCAGCAGCTTAGAGTGGGGCAGGGGCGGGGAGCTGTTTTTT. It yields the protein CASSLEWGRGGELFF.